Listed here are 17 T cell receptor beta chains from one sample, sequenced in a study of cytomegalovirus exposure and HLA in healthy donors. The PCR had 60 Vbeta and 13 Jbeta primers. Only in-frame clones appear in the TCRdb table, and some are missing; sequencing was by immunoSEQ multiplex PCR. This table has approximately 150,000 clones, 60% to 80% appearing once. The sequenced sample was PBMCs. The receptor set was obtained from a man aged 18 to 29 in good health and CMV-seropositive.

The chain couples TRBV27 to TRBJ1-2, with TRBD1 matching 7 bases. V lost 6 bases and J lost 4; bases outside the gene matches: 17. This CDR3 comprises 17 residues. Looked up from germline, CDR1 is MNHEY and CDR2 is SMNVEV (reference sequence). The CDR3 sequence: CASSRRLTGTESYGYTF. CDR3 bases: TGTGCCAGCAGCAGAAGACTCACAGGGACAGAAAGCTATGGCTACACCTTC.

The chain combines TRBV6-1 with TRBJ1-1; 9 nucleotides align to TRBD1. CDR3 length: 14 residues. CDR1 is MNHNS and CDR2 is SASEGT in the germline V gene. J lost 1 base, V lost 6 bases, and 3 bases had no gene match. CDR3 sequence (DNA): TGTGCCAGCAGCGCGGGACAGGGGAACACTGAAGCTTTCTTT. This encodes CASSAGQGNTEAFF.

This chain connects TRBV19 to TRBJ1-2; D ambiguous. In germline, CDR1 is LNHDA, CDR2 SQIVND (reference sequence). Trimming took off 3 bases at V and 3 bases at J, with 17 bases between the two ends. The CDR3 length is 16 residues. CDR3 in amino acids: CASSINPGALDYGYTF. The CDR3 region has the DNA TGTGCCAGTAGTATTAATCCGGGAGCCTTAGACTATGGCTACACCTTC.

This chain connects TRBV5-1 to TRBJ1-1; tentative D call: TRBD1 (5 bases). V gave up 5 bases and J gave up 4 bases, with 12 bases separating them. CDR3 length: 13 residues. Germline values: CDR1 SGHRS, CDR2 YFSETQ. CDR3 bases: TGCGCCAGCAGTTCGCAGGGAGGCACTGAAGCTTTCTTT. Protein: CASSSQGGTEAFF.

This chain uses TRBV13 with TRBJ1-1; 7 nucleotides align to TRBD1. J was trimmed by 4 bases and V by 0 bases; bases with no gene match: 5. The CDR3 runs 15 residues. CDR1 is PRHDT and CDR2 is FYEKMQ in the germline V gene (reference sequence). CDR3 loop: CASSLGQGSSTEAFF. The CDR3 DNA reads TGTGCCAGCAGCTTAGGACAGGGGAGTTCCACTGAAGCTTTCTTT.

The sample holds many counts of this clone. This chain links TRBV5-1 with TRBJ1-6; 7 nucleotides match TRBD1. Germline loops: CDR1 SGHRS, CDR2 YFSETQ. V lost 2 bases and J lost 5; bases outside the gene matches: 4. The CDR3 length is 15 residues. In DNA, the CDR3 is TGCGCCAGCAGCTTCTCCCAGGGGGATAATTCACCCCTCCACTTT. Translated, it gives CASSFSQGDNSPLHF.

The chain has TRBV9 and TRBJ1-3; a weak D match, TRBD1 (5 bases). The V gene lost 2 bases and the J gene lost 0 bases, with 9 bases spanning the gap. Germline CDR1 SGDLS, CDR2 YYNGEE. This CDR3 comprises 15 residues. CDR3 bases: TGTGCCAGCAGCGTGTCGGACACCTCTGGAAACACCATATATTTT. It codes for CASSVSDTSGNTIYF.

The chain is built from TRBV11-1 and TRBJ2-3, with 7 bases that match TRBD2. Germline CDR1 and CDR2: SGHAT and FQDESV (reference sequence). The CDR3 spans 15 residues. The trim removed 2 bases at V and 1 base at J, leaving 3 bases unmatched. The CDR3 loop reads CASSLLAGGTDTQYF. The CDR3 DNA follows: TGTGCCAGCAGCTTACTCGCGGGGGGCACAGATACGCAGTATTTT.

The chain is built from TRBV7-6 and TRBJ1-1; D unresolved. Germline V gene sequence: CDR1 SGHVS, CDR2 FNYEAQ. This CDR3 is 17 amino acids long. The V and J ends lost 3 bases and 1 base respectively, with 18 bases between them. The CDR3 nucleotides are TGTGCCAGCAGCTTTGGGGAGCATGGTGTGGGGAACACTGAAGCTTTCTTT. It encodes CASSFGEHGVGNTEAFF.

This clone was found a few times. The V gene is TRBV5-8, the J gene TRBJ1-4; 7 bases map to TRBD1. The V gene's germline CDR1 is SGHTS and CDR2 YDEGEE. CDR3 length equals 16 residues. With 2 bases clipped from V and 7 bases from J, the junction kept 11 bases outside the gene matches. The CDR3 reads CASSFGRGHRGEKLFF. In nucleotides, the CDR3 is TGTGCCAGCAGCTTCGGACGGGGGCACAGGGGTGAAAAACTGTTTTTT.

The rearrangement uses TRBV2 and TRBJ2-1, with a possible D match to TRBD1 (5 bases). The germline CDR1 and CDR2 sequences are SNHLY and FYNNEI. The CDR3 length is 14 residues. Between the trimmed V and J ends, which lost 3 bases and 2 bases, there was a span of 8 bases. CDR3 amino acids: CASSDRVAYNEQFF. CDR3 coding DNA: TGTGCCAGCAGTGACAGGGTGGCCTACAATGAGCAGTTCTTC. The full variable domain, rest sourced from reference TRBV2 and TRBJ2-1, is EPEVTQTPSHQVTQMGQEVILRCVPISNHLYFYWYRQILGQKVEFLVSFYNNEISEKSEIFDDQFSVERPDGSNFTLKIRSTKLEDSAMYFCASSDRVAYNEQFFGPGTRLTVL.

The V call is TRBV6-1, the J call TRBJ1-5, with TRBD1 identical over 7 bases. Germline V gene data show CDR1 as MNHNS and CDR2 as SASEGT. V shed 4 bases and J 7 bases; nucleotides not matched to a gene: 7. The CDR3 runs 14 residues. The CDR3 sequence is CASSADREIQPQHF. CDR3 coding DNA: TGTGCCAGCAGTGCTGACAGGGAAATCCAGCCCCAGCATTTT.

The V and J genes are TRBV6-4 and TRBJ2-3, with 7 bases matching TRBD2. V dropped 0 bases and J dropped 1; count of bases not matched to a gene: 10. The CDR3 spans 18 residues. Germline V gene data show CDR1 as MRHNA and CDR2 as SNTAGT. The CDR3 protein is CASSDSSASGAGTDTQYF. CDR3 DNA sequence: TGTGCCAGCAGTGACTCGAGTGCTAGCGGAGCCGGCACAGATACGCAGTATTTT.

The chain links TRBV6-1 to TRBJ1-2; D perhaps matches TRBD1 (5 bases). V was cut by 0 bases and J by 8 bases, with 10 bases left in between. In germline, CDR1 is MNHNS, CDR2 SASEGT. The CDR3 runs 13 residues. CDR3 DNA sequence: TGTGCCAGCAGTGAAGCGCTTCGGGGGGGCTACACCTTC. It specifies CASSEALRGGYTF.

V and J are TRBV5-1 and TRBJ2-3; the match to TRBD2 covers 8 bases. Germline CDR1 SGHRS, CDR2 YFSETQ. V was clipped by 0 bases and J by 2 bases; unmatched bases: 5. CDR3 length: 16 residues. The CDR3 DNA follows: TGCGCCAGCAGCTTGGGAGCGGGAGTCGCCACAGATACGCAGTATTTT. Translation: CASSLGAGVATDTQYF.

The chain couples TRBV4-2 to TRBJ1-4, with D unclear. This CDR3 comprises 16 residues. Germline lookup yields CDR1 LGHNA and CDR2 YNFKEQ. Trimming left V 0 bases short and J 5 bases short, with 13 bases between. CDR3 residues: CASSQERRSLNEKLFF. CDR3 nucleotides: TGTGCCAGCAGCCAAGAAAGGCGGTCCCTAAATGAAAAACTGTTTTTT.

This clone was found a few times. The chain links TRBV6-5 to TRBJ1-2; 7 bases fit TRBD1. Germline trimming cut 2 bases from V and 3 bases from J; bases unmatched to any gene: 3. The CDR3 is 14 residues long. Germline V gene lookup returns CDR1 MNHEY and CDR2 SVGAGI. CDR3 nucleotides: TGTGCCAGCAGTTACGACAGGGCGGACTATGGCTACACCTTC. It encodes CASSYDRADYGYTF.